The TCR beta chain described here comes from a study of cytotoxic CD8 clonotypes in ibrutinib-treated CLL. Produced via immunoSEQ multiplex PCR; TCRdb's table is partial and in-frame only. The sample includes approximately 320,000 clones, over 55% of them seen just once. Germline V gene lookup returns CDR1 SGHDT and CDR2 YYEEEE. V was trimmed by 2 bases and J by 3 bases, leaving 8 bases between them. The CDR3 consists of 13 residues. This clone was counted only a few times. This chain uses TRBV5-6 with TRBJ1-2, with D hard to call. The material was PBMCs, obtained after 36 months of ibrutinib treatment. The TCR comes from a human donor with chronic lymphocytic leukemia. In DNA, the CDR3 is TGTGCCAGCAGCTTCGACCGGGACTATGGCTACACCTTC. Translating gives CASSFDRDYGYTF.